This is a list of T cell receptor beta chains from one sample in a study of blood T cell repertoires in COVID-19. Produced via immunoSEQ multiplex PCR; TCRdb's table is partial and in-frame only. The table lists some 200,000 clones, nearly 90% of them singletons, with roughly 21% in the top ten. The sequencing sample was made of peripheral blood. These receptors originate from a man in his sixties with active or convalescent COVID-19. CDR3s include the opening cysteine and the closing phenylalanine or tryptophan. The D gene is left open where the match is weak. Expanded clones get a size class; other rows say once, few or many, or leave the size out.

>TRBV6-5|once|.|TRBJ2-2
TGTGCCAGCAAGTGGAGGGTAGGCGGGGAGCTGTTTTTT
CASKWRVGGELFF
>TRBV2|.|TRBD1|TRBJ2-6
TGTGCCAGCACCGGGACAGGGAGTTCCGGGGCCAACGTCCTGACTTTC
CASTGTGSSGANVLTF
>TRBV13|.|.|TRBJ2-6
TGTGCCAGCAGCTTAGCCCGGGGGGCCAACGTCCTGACTTTC
CASSLARGANVLTF
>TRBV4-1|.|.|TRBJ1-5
TGCGCCAGCAGCCAAGAGGCGACAATCAGCCAGCCCCAGCATTTT
CASSQEATISQPQHF
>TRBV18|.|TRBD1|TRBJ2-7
TGTGCCAGCTCAGCTGAGAGGTCCGGGACAGGGTCCTACGAGCAGTACTTC
CASSAERSGTGSYEQYF
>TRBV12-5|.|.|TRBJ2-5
TGTGCTAGTGGTTTGGCCGATTCAGGGTCCCGGGAGACCCAGTACTTC
CASGLADSGSRETQYF
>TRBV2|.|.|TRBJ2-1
TGTGCCAGCAGGAGTCAATACAATGAGCAGTTCTTC
CASRSQYNEQFF
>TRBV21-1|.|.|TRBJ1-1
TGTGCCAGCAGCAAAGGGGTGAAGGAGGGGAGGAACACTGAAGCTTTCTTT
CASSKGVKEGRNTEAFF
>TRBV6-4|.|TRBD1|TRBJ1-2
TGTGCCAGCAGCGAAACTCGGACAGGGGGTATCTATGGCTACACCTTC
CASSETRTGGIYGYTF
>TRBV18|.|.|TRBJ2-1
TGTGCCAGCTCACCTGGGGGGAGTCGCTCCTACAATGAGCAGTTCTTC
CASSPGGSRSYNEQFF
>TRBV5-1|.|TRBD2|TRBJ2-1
TGCGCCAGCAGCTCCGGGACTAGCGGGGCGGGTGAGCAGTTCTTC
CASSSGTSGAGEQFF